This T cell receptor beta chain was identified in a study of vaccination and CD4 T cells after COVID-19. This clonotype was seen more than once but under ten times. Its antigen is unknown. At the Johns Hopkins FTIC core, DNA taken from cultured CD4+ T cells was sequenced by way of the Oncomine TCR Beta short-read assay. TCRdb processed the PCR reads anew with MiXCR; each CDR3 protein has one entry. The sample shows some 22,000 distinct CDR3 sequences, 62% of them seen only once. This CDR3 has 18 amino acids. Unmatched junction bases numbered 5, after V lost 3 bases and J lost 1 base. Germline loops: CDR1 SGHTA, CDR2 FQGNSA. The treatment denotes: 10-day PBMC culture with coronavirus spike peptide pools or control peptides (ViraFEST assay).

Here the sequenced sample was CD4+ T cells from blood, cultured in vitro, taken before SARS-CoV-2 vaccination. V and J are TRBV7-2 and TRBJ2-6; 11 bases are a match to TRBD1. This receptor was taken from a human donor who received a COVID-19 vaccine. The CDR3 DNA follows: TGTGCCAGCAGCTTTAGGACAGGGGGCAGGTCTGGGGCCAACGTCCTGACTTTC. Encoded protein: CASSFRTGGRSGANVLTF.